Detailed here is one T cell receptor (beta chain). This clonotype was observed a few times. Its recognized antigen is unknown. Base-call qualities are not available, and no considerably larger clone is one nucleotide away. Receptor amplification or capture employed multiplex PCR. Instrument on record: Illumina HiSeq 4000. To build TCR beta libraries, CDR3 regions were amplified by Arm-PCR using iRepertoire HTBI primers. Before sequencing, the PCR products went through gel purification. As for the authors' bioinformatics: Gene usage analysis of CDR3 amino acid clonotypes relied on the roughly 67 TRBV and more than twelve TRBJ segments identified across samples. COPE and FqMerger were used to merge the filtered high-quality paired reads into contigs. BLAST was used to align contigs to the IMGT TRBV, TRBD and TRBJ reference genes, and CDR3 was defined following IMGT. Clonotypes above 0.1% frequency were classified as highly expanded clones. Shannon entropy was used to measure repertoire diversity, and the Gini coefficient was used to measure V-J evenness. A clonotype found in more than one individual was treated as public. The public reads were run again by TCRdb, first through fastp at Q25 and then through MiXCR, and only productive beta chains were kept. Rows merge per CDR3 protein into single entries with the most common DNA and genes. TCRdb's processing, not the study's, gives the V and J calls here. The sample profile shows 250,000 to 300,000 distinct CDR3 sequences; 20% to 25% of them were found once. The ten largest clones take up more than 50% of the sample.

The sample originates from a study of regulatory T cells in long-lasting Graves disease (dated by TCRdb to the early 2020s). Looking at the study overall: To count as having persistent Graves' disease, a patient had to have received antithyroid drug treatment for over 5 years with TSH receptor autoantibodies remaining persistently positive. Antithyroid drugs had been taken for about 9.7 years on average by persistent Graves' disease patients in the clinical cohort. This study used TCR sequencing and RNA sequencing of peripheral blood to compare persistent Graves' disease patients against newly diagnosed Graves' disease patients. TCR sequencing covered approximately 13 persistent and around 20 newly diagnosed Graves' disease patients, some 33 samples in total. The study took place in China and was registered as a clinical trial.

The paper as a whole reports these results and caveats: Persistent patients shared more public clonotypes among themselves (around 2,500) than newly diagnosed patients did (about 1,000). Only peripheral blood was studied, because thyroid tissue, the primary lesion, was inaccessible. Lower TCR Shannon entropy and fewer highly expanded clones were observed in persistent Graves' disease patients than in newly diagnosed patients, which suggested clonal expansion. Sequencing and analysis were restricted to the TCR beta chain. The authors noted that the small sample size was a limitation that may lower accuracy.

The time point tag for this specimen amounts to: persistent/refractory GD, antithyroid drugs over 5 years with positive TRAb. For both TCR sequencing and RNA sequencing, RNA was extracted from PBMCs in TRIzol. Graves' disease was diagnosed according to American Thyroid Association guidelines. Patients were recruited from an endocrinology department in Xi'an, China. Each patient gave about 8.1 milliliters of peripheral blood, collected in an EDTA anticoagulant tube. PBMCs were isolated by Ficoll Paque Plus density gradient separation without further T cell sorting. An Agilent 2100 Bioanalyzer and agarose gel were used to assess RNA quality, and a NanoDrop 2000 was used to measure RNA concentration. This receptor was taken from a female donor with Graves disease. The sample here was peripheral blood mononuclear cells (PBMCs), taken when the disease was refractory, from a patient treated with antithyroid drugs.

The nucleotide sequence reads TGTGCCGCACGGGAGTCGGCGATCTCTGGAAACACCATATATTTT. Its product reads: CAARESAISGNTIYF. Recombination joined TRBV28 with TRBJ1-3; the D gene lacks a confident call. From the germline V gene, CDR1 is MDHEN and CDR2 is SYDVKM. The CDR3 covers 15 residues, taking in both the cysteine and the phenylalanine. The only DNA kept is the CDR3, 45 bases in frame from the first base. V is reduced by 11 bases and J by 0 bases, leaving a spacing of 17 bases between them.